What follows describes a single T cell receptor beta chain. Its antigen is still unknown. J was trimmed by 2 bases and V by 5 bases; bases with no gene match: 8. The germline gives CDR1 LGHDT, CDR2 YNNKEL (reference sequence). This CDR3 is built from 15 residues. These data belong to a study of T-cell memory formation after mild COVID-19. Study overall: Clustering of TCRs was largely donor specific.

Libraries for TCRalpha and TCRbeta carried sample barcodes and unique molecular identifiers via 5'RACE. TCRdb fed the 5' RACE reads into MiXCR, producing one record per CDR3 protein. This sample has 450,000 to 650,000 distinct CDR3 sequences, with about 20% found just once. Study results and limitations: Shrinking CD4+ clones were chiefly CM and EM; CD8+ ones were chiefly EMRA. Some clones that responded were present in memory (sampled pre-infection), which suggests cross-reactive memory joined.

What was sequenced was PBMCs or a T cell subset sorted from them (not recorded which). This receptor was taken from an adult woman who had mild COVID-19 (a few samples of this study predate the infection). Cell type and time point are not known. The rearrangement uses TRBV3-1 and TRBJ1-2; TRBD1 matches at 7 bases. CDR3 DNA: TGTGCCAGCAGCGTATGGGACAGACCCAACTATGGCTACACCTTC. Its translation is CASSVWDRPNYGYTF. Supplemented by reference TRBV3-1 and TRBJ1-2, the full variable domain reads DTAVSQTPKYLVTQMGNDKSIKCEQNLGHDTMYWYKQDSKKFLKIMFSYNNKELIINETVPNRFSPKSPDKAHLNLHINSLELGDSAVYFCASSVWDRPNYGYTFGSGTRLTVV.